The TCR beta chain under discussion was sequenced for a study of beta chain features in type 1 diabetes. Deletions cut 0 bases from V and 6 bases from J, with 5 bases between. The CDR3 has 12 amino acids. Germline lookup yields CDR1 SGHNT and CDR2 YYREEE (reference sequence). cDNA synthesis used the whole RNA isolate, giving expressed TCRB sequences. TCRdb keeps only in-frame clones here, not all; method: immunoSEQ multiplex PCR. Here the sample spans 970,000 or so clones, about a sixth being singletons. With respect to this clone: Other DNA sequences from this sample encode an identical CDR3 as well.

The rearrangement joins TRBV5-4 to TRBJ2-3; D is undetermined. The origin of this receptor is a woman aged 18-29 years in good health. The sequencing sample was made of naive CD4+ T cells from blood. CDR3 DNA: TGTGCCAGCAGCTTGGATACTGATACGCAGTATTTT. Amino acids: CASSLDTDTQYF.